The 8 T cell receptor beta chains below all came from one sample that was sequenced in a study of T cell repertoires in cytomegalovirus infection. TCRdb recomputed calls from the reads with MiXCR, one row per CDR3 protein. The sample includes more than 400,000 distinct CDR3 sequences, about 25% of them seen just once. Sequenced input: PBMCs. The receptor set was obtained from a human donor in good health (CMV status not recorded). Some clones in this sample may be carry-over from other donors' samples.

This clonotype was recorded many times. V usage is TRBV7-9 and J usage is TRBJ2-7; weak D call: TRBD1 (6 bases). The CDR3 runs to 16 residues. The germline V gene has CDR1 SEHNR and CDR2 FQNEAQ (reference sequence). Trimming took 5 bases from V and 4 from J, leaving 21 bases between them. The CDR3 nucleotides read TGTGCCAGCAGCATACGTGCGGCGCTGCAGGGGTACGAGCAGTACGTC. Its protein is CASSIRAALQGYEQYV.

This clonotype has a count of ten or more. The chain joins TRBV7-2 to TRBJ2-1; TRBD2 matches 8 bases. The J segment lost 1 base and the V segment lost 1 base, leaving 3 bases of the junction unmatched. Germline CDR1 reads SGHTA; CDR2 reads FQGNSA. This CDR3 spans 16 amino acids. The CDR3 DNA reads TGTGCCAGCAGCTTAGTGGGGACTAGTTCCTACAATGAGCAGTTCTTC. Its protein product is CASSLVGTSSYNEQFF.

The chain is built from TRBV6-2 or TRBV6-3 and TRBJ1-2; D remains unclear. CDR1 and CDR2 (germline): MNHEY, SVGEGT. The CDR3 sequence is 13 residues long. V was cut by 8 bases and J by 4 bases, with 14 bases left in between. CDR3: CASARSSSYGYTF. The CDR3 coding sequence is TGTGCCAGCGCCAGGAGCAGTTCCTATGGCTACACCTTC.

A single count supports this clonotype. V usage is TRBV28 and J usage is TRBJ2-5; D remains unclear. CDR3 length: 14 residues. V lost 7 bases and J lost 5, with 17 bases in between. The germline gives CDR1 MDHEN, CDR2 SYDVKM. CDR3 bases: TGTGCCAGCACCCCCGGCACGACCCGGGAGACCCAGTACTTC. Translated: CASTPGTTRETQYF. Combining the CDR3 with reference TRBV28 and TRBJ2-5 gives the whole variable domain DVKVTQSSRYLVKRTGEKVFLECVQDMDHENMFWYRQDPGLGLRLIYFSYDVKMKEKGDIPEGYSVSREKKERFSLILESASTNQTSMYLCASTPGTTRETQYFGPGTRLLVL.

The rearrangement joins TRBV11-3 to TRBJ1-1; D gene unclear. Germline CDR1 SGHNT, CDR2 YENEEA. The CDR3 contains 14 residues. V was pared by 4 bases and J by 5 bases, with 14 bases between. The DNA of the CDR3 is TGTGCCAGCAGCTCCCTCCTCCCCGGGACTGAAGCTTTCTTT. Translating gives CASSSLLPGTEAFF.

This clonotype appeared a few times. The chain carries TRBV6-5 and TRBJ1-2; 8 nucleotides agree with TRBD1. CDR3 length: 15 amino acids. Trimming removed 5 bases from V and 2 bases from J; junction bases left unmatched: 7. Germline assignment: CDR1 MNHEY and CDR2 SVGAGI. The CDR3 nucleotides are TGTGCCAGCAGTCTCACAGGGGGAAGCAACTATGGCTACACCTTC. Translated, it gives CASSLTGGSNYGYTF.

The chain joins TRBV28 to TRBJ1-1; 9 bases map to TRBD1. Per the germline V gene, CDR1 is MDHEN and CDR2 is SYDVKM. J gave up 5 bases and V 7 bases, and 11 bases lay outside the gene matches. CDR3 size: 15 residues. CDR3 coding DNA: TGTGCCAGCAACCCCCGGGACAGGGAGAATACTGAAGCTTTCTTT. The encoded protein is CASNPRDRENTEAFF.

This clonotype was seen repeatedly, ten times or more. CDR3 residues: CASSSTTGTGDTQYF. CDR3 nucleotides: TGTGCCAGCAGCTCTACTACCGGGACAGGTGATACGCAGTATTTT. The chain employs TRBV7-8 and TRBJ2-3, with TRBD1 matching 8 bases. The CDR3 runs 15 residues. Trimming cost V 4 bases and J 6 bases; bases outside gene matches: 9. CDR1 is SGHVS and CDR2 is FQNEAQ in the germline V gene.